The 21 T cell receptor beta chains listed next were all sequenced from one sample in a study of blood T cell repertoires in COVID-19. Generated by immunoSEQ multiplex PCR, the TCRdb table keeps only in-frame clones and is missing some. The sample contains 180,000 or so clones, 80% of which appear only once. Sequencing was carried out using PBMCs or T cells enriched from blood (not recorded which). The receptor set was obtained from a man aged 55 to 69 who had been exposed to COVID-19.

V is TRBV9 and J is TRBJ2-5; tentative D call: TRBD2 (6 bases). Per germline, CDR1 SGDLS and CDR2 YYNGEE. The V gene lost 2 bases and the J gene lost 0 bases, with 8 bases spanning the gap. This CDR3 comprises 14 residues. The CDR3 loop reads CASSVGTHQETQYF. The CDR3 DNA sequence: TGTGCCAGCAGCGTCGGGACTCACCAAGAGACCCAGTACTTC.

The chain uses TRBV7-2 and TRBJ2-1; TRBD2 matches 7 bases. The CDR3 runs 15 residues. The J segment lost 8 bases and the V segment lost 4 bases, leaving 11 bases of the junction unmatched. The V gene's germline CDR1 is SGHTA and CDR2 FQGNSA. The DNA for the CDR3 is TGTGCCAGCAGCTCCCAAGGCGGGAGAATACATGAGCAGTTCTTC. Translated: CASSSQGGRIHEQFF.

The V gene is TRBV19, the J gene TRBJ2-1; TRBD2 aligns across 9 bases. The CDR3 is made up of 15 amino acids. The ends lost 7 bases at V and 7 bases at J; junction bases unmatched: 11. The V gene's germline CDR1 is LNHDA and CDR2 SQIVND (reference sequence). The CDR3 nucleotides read TGTGCCAGTAATGCCAACGTAGCGGGAGAAAATGAGCAGTTCTTC. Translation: CASNANVAGENEQFF.

This CDR3 reads CASSLDLGTSGKQETQYF. The CDR3 DNA reads as TGTGCCAGCAGCTTAGATCTTGGAACTAGCGGAAAACAAGAGACCCAGTACTTC. This chain uses TRBV11-3 with TRBJ2-5, with 8 bases fitting TRBD2. V lost 0 bases, J lost 2 bases, and 11 bases stayed unmatched. The CDR3 consists of 18 residues. Germline assignment: CDR1 SGHNT and CDR2 YENEEA.

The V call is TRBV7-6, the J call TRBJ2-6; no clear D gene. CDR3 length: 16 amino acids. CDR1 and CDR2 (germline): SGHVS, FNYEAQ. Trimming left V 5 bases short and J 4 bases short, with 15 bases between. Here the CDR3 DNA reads TGTGCCAGCAGCCCCGACGGGTATGGGGGGGCCAACGTCCTGACTTTC. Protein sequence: CASSPDGYGGANVLTF.

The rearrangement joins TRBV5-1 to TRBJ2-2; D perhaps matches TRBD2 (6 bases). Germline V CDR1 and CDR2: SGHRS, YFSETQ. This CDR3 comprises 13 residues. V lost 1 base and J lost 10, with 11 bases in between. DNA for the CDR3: TGCGCCAGCAGCTTGCTGGGGGGTGCGGAGCTGTTTTTT. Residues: CASSLLGGAELFF.

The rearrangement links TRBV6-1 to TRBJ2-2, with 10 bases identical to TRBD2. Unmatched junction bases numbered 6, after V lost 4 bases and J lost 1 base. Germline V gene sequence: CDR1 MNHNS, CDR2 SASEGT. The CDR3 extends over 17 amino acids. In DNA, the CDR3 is TGTGCCAGCAGTGCACTAGCGGGATTTGGGAACACCGGGGAGCTGTTTTTT. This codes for CASSALAGFGNTGELFF.

The CDR3 reads CASSFPGLSSYEQYF. As DNA, the CDR3 is TGTGCCAGCAGCTTCCCGGGACTGAGCTCCTACGAGCAGTACTTC. This chain uses TRBV11-2 with TRBJ2-7; D may be TRBD2 (6 bases). Germline CDR1 is SGHAT and CDR2 is FQNNGV. The CDR3 loop spans 15 amino acids. The ends were cut back, 3 bases at V and 0 bases at J, with 12 bases in the middle.

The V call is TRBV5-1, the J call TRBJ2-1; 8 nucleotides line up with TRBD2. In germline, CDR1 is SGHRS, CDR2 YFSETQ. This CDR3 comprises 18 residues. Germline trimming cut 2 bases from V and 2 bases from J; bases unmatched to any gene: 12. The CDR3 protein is CASSFGLARDKTYNEQFF. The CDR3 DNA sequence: TGCGCCAGCAGCTTTGGACTAGCCCGGGATAAGACCTACAATGAGCAGTTCTTC.

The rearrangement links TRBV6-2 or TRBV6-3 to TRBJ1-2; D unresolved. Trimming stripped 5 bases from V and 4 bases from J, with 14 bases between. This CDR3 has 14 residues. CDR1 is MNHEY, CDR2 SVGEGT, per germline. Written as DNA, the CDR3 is TGTGCCAGCAGTGGGGAGCCTCGGGGCTATGGCTACACCTTC. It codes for CASSGEPRGYGYTF.

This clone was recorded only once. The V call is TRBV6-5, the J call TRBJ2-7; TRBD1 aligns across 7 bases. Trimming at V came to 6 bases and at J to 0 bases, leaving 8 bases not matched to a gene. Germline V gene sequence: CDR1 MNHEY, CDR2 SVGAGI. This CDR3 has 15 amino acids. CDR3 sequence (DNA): TGTGCCAGCAGGAGACAGGGTACGTACTCCTACGAGCAGTACTTC. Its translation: CASRRQGTYSYEQYF.

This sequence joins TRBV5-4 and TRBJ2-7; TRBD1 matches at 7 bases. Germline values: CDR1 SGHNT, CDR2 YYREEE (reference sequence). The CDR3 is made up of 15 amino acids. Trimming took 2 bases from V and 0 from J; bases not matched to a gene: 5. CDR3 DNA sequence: TGTGCCAGCAGCTTCGACAGGGTGAGCTCCTACGAGCAGTACTTC. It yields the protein CASSFDRVSSYEQYF.

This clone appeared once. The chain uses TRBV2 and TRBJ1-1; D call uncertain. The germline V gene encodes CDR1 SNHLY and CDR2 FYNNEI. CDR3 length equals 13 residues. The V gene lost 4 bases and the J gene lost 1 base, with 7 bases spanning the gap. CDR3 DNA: TGTGCCAGCAGTGTGGAGGGGAACACTGAAGCTTTCTTT. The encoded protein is CASSVEGNTEAFF. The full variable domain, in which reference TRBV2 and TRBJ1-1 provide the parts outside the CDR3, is EPEVTQTPSHQVTQMGQEVILRCVPISNHLYFYWYRQILGQKVEFLVSFYNNEISEKSEIFDDQFSVERPDGSNFTLKIRSTKLEDSAMYFCASSVEGNTEAFFGQGTRLTVV.

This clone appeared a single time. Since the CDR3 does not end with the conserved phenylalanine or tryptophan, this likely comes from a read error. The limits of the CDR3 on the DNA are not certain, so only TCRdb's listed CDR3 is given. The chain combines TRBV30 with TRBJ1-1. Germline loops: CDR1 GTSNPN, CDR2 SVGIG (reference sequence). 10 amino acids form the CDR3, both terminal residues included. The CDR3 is CAWSAGAGQG.

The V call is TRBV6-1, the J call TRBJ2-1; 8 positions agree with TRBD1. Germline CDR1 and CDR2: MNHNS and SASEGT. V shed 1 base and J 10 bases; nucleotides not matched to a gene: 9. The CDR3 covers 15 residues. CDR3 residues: CASSEVPGGVSEQFF. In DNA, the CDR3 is TGTGCCAGCAGTGAAGTTCCAGGGGGCGTTTCGGAGCAGTTCTTC.

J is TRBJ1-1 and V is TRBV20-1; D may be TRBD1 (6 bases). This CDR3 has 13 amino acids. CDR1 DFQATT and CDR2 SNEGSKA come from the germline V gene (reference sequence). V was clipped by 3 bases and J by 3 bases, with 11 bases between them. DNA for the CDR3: TGCAGTGCTAGTATACAGGGTGACACTGAAGCTTTCTTT. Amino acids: CSASIQGDTEAFF.

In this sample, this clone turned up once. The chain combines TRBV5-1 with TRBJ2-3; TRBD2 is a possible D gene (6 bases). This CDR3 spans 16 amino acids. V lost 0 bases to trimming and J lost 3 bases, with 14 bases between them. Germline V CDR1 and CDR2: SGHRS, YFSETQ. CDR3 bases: TGCGCCAGCAGCTTGGCAGGCGGCGGGATGACAGATACGCAGTATTTT. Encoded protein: CASSLAGGGMTDTQYF.

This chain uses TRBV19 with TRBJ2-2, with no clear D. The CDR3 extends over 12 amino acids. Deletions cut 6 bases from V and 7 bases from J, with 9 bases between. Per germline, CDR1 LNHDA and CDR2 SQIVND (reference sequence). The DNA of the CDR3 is TGTGCCAGTAGAATTGACTTCGGGGAGCTGTTTTTT. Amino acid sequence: CASRIDFGELFF.

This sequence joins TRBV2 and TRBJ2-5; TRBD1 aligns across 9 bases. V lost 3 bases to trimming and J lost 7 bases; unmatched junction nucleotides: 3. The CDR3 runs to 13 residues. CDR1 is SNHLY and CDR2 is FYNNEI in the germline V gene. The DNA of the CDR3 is TGTGCCAGCAGTGAGGGGACAGGGCGGACCCAGTACTTC. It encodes CASSEGTGRTQYF.

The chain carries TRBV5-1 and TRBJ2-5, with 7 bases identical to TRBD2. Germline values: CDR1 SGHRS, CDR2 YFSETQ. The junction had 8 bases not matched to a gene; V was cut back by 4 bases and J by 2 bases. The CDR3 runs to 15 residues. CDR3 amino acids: CASSPFGGEQETQYF. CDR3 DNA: TGCGCCAGCAGCCCCTTTGGGGGGGAGCAAGAGACCCAGTACTTC. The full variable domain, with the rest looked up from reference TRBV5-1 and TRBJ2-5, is KAGVTQTPRYLIKTRGQQVTLSCSPISGHRSVSWYQQTPGQGLQFLFEYFSETQRNKGNFPGRFSGRQFSNSRSEMNVSTLELGDSALYLCASSPFGGEQETQYFGPGTRLLVL.

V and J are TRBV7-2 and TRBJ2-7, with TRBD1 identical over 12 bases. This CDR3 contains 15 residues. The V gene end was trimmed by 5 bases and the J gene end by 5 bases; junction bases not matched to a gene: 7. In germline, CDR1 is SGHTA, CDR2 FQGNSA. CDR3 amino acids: CASSPGTGGGNEQYF. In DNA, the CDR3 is TGTGCCAGCAGCCCAGGGACAGGGGGCGGAAACGAGCAGTACTTC.